The present TCR beta chain was sequenced within a study of vaccination and CD4 T cells after COVID-19. Study information: Participants were given two doses of BNT162b2 or mRNA-1273 vaccine. Post-vaccination samples were procured at a median of roughly 76 days following dose two (range 14 to 241). The cells were exposed to overlapping spike peptides originating from SARS-CoV-2, HCoV-NL63, HCoV-OC43 and HCoV-229E for stimulation.

In the case of this clonotype: Its antigen is not known.

Stated treatment: approximately 9-day PBMC culture with coronavirus spike peptide pools or control peptides (ViraFEST assay). CD4+ T lymphocytes from the unexposed donor were collected before the COVID-19 pandemic (2011-2018). There are 12 residues in the CDR3. Germline loops: CDR1 MNHEY, CDR2 SMNVEV (reference sequence). Trimming pared 8 bases from V and 4 bases from J, leaving 9 bases between. The assay that was used to sequence DNA from cultured CD4+ T cells was the Oncomine TCR Beta short-read assay. TCRdb called the PCR reads again in MiXCR, with one record for every CDR3 protein. The data contain just over 4,000 distinct CDR3 sequences, 70% to 80% of them singletons.

The chain carries TRBV27 and TRBJ1-5, with D possibly TRBD1 on 5 matching bases. Sequencing input: CD4+ T cells from blood, cultured in vitro. This TCR was sampled from a human donor in good health. The CDR3 DNA follows: TGTGCCAGCCGCCGGGGGAATCAGCCCCAGCATTTT. Residues: CASRRGNQPQHF.